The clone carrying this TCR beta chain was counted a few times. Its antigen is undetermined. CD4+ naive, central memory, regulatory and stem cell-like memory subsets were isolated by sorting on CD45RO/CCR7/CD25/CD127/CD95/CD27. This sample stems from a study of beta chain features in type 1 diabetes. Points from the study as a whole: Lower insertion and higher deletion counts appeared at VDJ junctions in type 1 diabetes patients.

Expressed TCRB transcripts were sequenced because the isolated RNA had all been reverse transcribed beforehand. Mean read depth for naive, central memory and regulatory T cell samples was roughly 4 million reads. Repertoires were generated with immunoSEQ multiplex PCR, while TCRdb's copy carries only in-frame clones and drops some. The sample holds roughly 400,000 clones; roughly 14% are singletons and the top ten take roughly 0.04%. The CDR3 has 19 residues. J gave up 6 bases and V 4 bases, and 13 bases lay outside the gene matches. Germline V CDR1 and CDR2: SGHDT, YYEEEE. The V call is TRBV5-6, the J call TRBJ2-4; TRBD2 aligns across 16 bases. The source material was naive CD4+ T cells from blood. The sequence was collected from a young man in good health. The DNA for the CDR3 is TGTGCCAGCAGCACTCTACCGGGACTAGCGGGAGGGCTTGCAAACATTCAGTACTTC. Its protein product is CASSTLPGLAGGLANIQYF.